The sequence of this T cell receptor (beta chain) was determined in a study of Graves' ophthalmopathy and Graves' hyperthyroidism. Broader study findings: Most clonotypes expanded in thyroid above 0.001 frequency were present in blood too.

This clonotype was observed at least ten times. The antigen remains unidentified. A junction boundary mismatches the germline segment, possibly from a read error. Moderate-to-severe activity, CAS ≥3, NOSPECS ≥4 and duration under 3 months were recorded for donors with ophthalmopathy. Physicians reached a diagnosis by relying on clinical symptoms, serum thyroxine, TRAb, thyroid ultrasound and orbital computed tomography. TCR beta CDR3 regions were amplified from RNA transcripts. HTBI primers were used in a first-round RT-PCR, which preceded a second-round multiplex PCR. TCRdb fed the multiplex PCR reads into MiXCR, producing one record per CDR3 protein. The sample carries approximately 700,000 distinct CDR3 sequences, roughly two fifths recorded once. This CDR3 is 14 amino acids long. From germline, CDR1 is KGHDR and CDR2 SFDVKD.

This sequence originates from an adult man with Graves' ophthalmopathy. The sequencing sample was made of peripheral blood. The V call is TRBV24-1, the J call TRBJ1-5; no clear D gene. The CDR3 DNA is TGTGCCAGCAGTGGAGGTGTCAGCAATCAGCCCCAGCATTTT. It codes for CASSGGVSNQPQHF.